The sequence of this TCR beta chain was determined in a study of CD8 T cells in Susac syndrome. V lost 1 base and J 4 bases, leaving 8 bases between the germline ends. This CDR3 spans 14 amino acids. The V gene's germline CDR1 is MNHNS and CDR2 SASEGT. CD8+ and CD4+ blood T cells underwent TCR beta sequencing. Random hexamers served to reverse transcribe roughly 0.45 to 1 ug RNA. TCRdb re-derived calls from the immunoSEQ multiplex PCR reads in MiXCR, one entry per CDR3 protein. The table includes some 450,000 distinct CDR3 sequences, approximately 89% detected once. V is TRBV6-1 and J is TRBJ1-3; D is uncertain. This clonotype was obtained from a human donor with multiple sclerosis. Sequencing used CD8+ T cells from PBMCs. CDR3 sequence: CASSEGQPGNTIYF. The CDR3 DNA follows: TGTGCCAGCAGTGAAGGGCAACCAGGAAACACCATATATTTT.